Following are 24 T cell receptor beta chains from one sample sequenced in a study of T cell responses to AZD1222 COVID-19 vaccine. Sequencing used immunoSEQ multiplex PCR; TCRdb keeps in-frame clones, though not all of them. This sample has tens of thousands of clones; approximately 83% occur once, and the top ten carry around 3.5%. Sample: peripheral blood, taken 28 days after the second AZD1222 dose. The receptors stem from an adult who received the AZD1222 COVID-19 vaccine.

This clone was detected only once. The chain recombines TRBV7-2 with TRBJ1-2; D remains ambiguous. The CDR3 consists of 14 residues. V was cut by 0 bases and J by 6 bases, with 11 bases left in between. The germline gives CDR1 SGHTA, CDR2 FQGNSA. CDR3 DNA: TGTGCCAGCAGCTTAGCCCGGGCAGATAATGGCTACACCTTC. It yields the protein CASSLARADNGYTF.

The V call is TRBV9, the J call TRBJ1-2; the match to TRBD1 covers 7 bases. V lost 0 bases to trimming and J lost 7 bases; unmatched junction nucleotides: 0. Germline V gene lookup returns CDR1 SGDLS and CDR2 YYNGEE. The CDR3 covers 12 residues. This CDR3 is CASSVGTGGYTF. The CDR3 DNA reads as TGTGCCAGCAGCGTAGGGACAGGTGGCTACACCTTC.

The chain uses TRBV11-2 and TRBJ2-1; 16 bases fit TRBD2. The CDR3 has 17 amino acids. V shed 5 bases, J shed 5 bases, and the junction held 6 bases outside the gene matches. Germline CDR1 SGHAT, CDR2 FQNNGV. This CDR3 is CASSRGLAGGEDNEQFF. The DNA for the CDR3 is TGTGCCAGCAGCCGGGGACTAGCGGGAGGGGAGGACAATGAGCAGTTCTTC.

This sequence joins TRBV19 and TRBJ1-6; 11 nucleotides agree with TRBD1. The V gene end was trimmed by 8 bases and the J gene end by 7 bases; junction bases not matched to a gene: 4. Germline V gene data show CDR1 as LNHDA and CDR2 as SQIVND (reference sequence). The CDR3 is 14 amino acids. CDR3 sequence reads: CASGGTGGNSPLHF. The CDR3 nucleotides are TGTGCCAGTGGGGGGACAGGGGGAAATTCACCCCTCCACTTT.

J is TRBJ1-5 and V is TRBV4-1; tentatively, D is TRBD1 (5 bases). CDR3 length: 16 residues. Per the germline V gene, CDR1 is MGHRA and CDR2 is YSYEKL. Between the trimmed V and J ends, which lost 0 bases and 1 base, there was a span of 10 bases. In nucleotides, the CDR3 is TGCGCCAGCAGCCAAGATAGAGGGGACAGCAATCAGCCCCAGCATTTT. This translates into CASSQDRGDSNQPQHF.

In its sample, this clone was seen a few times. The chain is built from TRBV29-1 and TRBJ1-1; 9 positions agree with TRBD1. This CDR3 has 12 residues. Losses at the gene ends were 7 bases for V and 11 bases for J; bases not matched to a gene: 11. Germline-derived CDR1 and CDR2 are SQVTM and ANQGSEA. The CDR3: CSGRQGEESAFF. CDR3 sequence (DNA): TGCAGCGGAAGACAGGGGGAAGAGTCGGCTTTCTTT.

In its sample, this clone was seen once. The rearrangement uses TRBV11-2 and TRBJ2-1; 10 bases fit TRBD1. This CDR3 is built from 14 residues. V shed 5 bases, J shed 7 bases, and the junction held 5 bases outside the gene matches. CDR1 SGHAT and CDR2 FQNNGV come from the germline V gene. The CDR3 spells CASSLRTGGNEQFF. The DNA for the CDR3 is TGTGCCAGCAGCCTCCGGACAGGGGGGAATGAGCAGTTCTTC.

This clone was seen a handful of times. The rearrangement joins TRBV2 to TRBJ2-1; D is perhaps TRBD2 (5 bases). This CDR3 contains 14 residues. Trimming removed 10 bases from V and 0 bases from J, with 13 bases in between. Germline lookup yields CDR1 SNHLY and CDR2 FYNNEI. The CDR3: CATVASPSYNEQFF. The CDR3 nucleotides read TGTGCCACTGTAGCGAGCCCCTCCTACAATGAGCAGTTCTTC.

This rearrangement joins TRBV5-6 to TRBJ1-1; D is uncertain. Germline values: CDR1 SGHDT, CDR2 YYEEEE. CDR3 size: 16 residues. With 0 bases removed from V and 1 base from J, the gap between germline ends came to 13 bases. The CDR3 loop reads CASSLDGVGWNTEAFF. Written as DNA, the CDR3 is TGTGCCAGCAGCTTGGACGGGGTAGGCTGGAACACTGAAGCTTTCTTT.

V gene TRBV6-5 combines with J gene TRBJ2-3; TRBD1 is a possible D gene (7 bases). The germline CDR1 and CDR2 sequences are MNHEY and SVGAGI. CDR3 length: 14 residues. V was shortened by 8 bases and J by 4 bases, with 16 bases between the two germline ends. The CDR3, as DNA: TGTGCCAGCCTCGAGCAGGGGGAGGCAGATACGCAGTATTTT. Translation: CASLEQGEADTQYF.

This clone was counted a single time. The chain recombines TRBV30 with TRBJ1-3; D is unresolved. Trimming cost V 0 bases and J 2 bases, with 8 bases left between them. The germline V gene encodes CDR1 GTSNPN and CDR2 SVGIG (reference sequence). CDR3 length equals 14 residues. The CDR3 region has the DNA TGTGCCTGGAGTGTCGGAGTTACTGGAAACACCATATATTTT. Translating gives CAWSVGVTGNTIYF.

The CDR3 coding sequence is TGTGCCAGCAGCGAGGGACTACTCAATGAGCAGTTCTTC. It is translated as CASSEGLLNEQFF. The chain combines TRBV7-3 with TRBJ2-1, with 7 positions matching TRBD2. The CDR3 loop spans 13 amino acids. Germline loops: CDR1 SGHTA, CDR2 FQGTGA. J lost 6 bases, V lost 5 bases, and 4 bases had no gene match.

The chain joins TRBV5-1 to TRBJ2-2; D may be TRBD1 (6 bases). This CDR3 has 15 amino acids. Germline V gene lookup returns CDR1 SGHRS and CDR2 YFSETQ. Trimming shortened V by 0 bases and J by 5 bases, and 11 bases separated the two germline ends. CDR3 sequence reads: CASSLDRVETGELFF. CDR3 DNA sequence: TGCGCCAGCAGCTTGGACAGGGTTGAGACCGGGGAGCTGTTTTTT.

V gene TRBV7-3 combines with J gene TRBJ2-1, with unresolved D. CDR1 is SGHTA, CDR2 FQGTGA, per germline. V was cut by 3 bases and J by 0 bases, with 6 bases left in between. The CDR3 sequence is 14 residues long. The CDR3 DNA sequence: TGTGCCAGCAGCTTGACTCCCTCCTACAATGAGCAGTTCTTC. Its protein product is CASSLTPSYNEQFF.

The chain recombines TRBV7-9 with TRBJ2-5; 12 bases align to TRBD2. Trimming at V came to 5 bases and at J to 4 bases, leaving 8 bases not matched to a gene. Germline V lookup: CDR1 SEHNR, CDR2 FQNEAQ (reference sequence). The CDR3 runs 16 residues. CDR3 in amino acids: CASSPLAGGPRETQYF. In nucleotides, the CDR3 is TGTGCCAGCAGCCCGCTAGCGGGAGGGCCTAGAGAGACCCAGTACTTC.

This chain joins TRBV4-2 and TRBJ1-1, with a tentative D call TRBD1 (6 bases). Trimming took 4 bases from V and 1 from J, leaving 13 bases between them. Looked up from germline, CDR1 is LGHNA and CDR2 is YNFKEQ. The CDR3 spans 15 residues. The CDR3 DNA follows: TGTGCCAGCAGCCGGCAACAGGGTGGGAACACTGAAGCTTTCTTT. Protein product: CASSRQQGGNTEAFF.

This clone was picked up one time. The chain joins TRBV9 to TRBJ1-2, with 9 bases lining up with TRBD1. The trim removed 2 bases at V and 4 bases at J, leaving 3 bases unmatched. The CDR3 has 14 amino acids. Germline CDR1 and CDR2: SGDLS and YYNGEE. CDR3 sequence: CASSVTGGTYGYTF. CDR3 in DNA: TGTGCCAGCAGCGTGACAGGGGGGACCTATGGCTACACCTTC.

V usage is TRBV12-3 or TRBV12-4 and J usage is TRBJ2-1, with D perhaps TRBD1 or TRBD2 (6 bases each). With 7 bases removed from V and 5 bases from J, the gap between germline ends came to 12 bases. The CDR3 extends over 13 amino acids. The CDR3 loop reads CASNLRGDNEQFF. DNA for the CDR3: TGTGCCAGCAATCTGAGGGGGGACAATGAGCAGTTCTTC.

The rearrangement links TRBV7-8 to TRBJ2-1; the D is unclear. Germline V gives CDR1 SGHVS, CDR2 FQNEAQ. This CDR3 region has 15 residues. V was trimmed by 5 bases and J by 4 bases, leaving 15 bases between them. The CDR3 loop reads CASSLLLGKYNEQFF. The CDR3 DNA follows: TGTGCCAGCAGCCTACTCCTGGGGAAATACAATGAGCAGTTCTTC.

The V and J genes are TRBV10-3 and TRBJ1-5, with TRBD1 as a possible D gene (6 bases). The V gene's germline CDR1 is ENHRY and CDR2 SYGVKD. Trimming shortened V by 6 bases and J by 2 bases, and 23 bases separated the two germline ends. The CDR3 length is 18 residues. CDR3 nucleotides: TGTGCCATCAGGCGGGGGGCCTCGAGCCCTCTGGGCAATCAGCCCCAGCATTTT. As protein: CAIRRGASSPLGNQPQHF.

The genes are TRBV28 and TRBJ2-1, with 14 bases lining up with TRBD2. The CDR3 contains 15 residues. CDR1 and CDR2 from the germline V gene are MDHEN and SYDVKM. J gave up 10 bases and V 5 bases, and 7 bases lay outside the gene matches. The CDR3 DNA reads TGTGCCAGCAGTCCCGGGACTAGCGGGGGAAAGGAGCAGTTCTTC. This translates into CASSPGTSGGKEQFF.

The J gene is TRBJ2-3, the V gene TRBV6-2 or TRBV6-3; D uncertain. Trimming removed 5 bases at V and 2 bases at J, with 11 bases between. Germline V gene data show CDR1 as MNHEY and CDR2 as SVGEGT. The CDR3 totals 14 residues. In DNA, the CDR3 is TGTGCCAGCAGTCTTAGGGAACCCACAGATACGCAGTATTTT. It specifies CASSLREPTDTQYF.

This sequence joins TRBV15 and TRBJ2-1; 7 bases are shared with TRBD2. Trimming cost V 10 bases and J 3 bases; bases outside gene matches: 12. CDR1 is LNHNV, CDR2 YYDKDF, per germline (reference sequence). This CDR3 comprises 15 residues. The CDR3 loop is CAITGGTLGYNEQFF. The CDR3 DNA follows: TGTGCCATAACCGGGGGGACCCTGGGCTACAATGAGCAGTTCTTC.

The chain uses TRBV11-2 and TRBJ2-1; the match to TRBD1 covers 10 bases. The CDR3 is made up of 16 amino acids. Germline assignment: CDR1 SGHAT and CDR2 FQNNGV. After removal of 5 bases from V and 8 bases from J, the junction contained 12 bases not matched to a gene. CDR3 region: CASSTMDRGNLYEQFF. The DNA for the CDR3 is TGTGCCAGCAGCACCATGGACAGGGGGAATCTCTATGAGCAGTTCTTC. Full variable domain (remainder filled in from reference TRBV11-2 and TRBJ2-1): EAGVAQSPRYKIIEKRQSVAFWCNPISGHATLYWYQQILGQGPKLLIQFQNNGVVDDSQLPKDRFSAERLKGVDSTLKIQPAKLEDSAVYLCASSTMDRGNLYEQFFGPGTRLTVL.